Below, 18 T cell receptor beta chains from the same sample are listed, as sequenced in a study of PD-L1 blockade in urothelial cancer. Some clones are missing from TCRdb's copy, which holds only in-frame ones; the method was immunoSEQ multiplex PCR. The sample contains 85,000 to 130,000 clones, around 93% of which appear only once. Specimen: PBMCs, collected around atezolizumab (anti-PD-L1) treatment. These receptors all come from a woman of 80 years or more with urothelial cancer.

The chain couples TRBV25-1 to TRBJ2-3; 7 positions match TRBD2. Germline V lookup: CDR1 MGHDK, CDR2 SYGVNS. This CDR3 comprises 14 residues. V was pared by 1 base and J by 9 bases, with 7 bases of the junction left unmatched. CDR3 residues: CASSEWGEGYTQYF. The CDR3 nucleotides read TGTGCCAGCAGTGAATGGGGGGAGGGGTACACGCAGTATTTT.

This rearrangement joins TRBV25-1 to TRBJ1-2; D unresolved. The CDR3 is made up of 13 amino acids. Germline V gives CDR1 MGHDK, CDR2 SYGVNS. V shed 1 base and J shed 9 bases, with 12 bases lying between them. CDR3 coding DNA: TGTGCCAGCAGTGAATCCCCGGGATTTCGCTACACCTTC. Translated: CASSESPGFRYTF.

This chain links TRBV19 with TRBJ2-1; TRBD2 matches 9 bases. From germline, CDR1 is LNHDA and CDR2 SQIVND (reference sequence). The V gene end was trimmed by 10 bases and the J gene end by 4 bases; junction bases not matched to a gene: 11. The CDR3 sequence is 15 residues long. The CDR3 reads CATAPRLAVYNEQFF. CDR3 coding DNA: TGTGCCACTGCCCCTCGACTAGCGGTTTACAATGAGCAGTTCTTC.

This clone appeared a single time. The chain carries TRBV10-2 and TRBJ2-1; D uncertain. The length of the CDR3 is 11 residues. Germline V gene data show CDR1 as WSHSY and CDR2 as SAAADI. V was clipped by 8 bases and J by 7 bases, with 9 bases between them. The CDR3 spells CASAWSNEQFF. Here the CDR3 DNA reads TGCGCCAGCGCCTGGAGTAATGAGCAGTTCTTC.

The chain is built from TRBV23-1 and TRBJ2-7; 7 bases agree with TRBD2. TRBV23-1 is annotated as an ORF whose role is uncertain. The CDR3 totals 12 residues. The V segment lost 4 bases and the J segment 6 bases; nucleotides outside the gene matches: 3. The DNA of the CDR3 is TGCGCCAGCAGTCCCCCGGGAGGCGAGCAGTACTTC. Translating gives CASSPPGGEQYF.

This chain connects TRBV5-1 to TRBJ2-7, with 14 bases identical to TRBD2. The V gene's germline CDR1 is SGHRS and CDR2 YFSETQ. Trimming took 3 bases from V and 6 from J; bases not matched to a gene: 8. This CDR3 is 16 amino acids long. The CDR3 DNA follows: TGCGCCAGCAGCTCGGAAGGGACTAGCGGGAGTCCCGAGCAGTACTTC. It encodes CASSSEGTSGSPEQYF.

In its sample, this clone was seen a few times. The chain couples TRBV11-2 to TRBJ2-7, with TRBD2 matching 10 bases. The CDR3 totals 17 residues. Germline CDR1 SGHAT, CDR2 FQNNGV. After removal of 3 bases from V and 3 bases from J, the junction contained 11 bases not matched to a gene. The CDR3 protein is CASSFNGGGLAIYEQYF. The CDR3 DNA reads TGTGCCAGCAGCTTCAATGGGGGGGGACTAGCGATCTACGAGCAGTACTTC.

The chain joins TRBV28 to TRBJ2-5; D gene unclear. The germline CDR1 and CDR2 sequences are MDHEN and SYDVKM. With 8 bases removed from V and 0 bases from J, the gap between germline ends came to 19 bases. The CDR3 loop spans 16 amino acids. In DNA, the CDR3 is TGTGCCAGCTCGAGTGCGGTAAGCAGCGACCAAGAGACCCAGTACTTC. Its protein product is CASSSAVSSDQETQYF. Full variable domain (remainder filled in from reference TRBV28 and TRBJ2-5): DVKVTQSSRYLVKRTGEKVFLECVQDMDHENMFWYRQDPGLGLRLIYFSYDVKMKEKGDIPEGYSVSREKKERFSLILESASTNQTSMYLCASSSAVSSDQETQYFGPGTRLLVL.

This clone was picked up a small number of times. The chain has TRBV6-1 and TRBJ2-1; 14 bases are shared with TRBD2. V shed 6 bases, J shed 5 bases, and the junction held 0 bases outside the gene matches. Germline loops: CDR1 MNHNS, CDR2 SASEGT. This CDR3 spans 14 amino acids. CDR3 DNA sequence: TGTGCCAGCAGGGGACTAGCGGGAGACAATGAGCAGTTCTTC. Its protein is CASRGLAGDNEQFF.

V usage is TRBV6-1 and J usage is TRBJ2-7; D gene ambiguous. CDR1 is MNHNS and CDR2 is SASEGT in the germline V gene. The CDR3 runs to 12 residues. Trimming cost V 2 bases and J 3 bases, with 5 bases left between them. The CDR3 region has the DNA TGTGCCAGCAGTGAACCGGTCTACGAGCAGTACTTC. This gives the protein CASSEPVYEQYF.

V and J are TRBV18 and TRBJ1-5; TRBD1 is a possible D gene (6 bases). The germline V gene has CDR1 KGHSH and CDR2 LQKENI. This CDR3 contains 15 residues. V lost 3 bases to trimming and J lost 6 bases, with 15 bases between them. CDR3 protein: CASSPATGSGQPQHF. In DNA, the CDR3 is TGTGCCAGCTCACCCGCCACAGGGTCTGGTCAGCCCCAGCATTTT.

The chain combines TRBV5-1 with TRBJ2-1; 12 positions agree with TRBD2. Germline V gene sequence: CDR1 SGHRS, CDR2 YFSETQ. This CDR3 region has 15 residues. Trimming took 5 bases from V and 6 from J; bases not matched to a gene: 6. Here the CDR3 DNA reads TGCGCCAGCAGGGCTCTAGCGGGAGGGGTCAATGAGCAGTTCTTC. It translates to CASRALAGGVNEQFF. The full variable domain, completed using reference TRBV5-1 and TRBJ2-1, is KAGVTQTPRYLIKTRGQQVTLSCSPISGHRSVSWYQQTPGQGLQFLFEYFSETQRNKGNFPGRFSGRQFSNSRSEMNVSTLELGDSALYLCASRALAGGVNEQFFGPGTRLTVL.

The chain combines TRBV7-8 with TRBJ2-7; 7 bases agree with TRBD1. The CDR3 totals 15 residues. V lost 3 bases to trimming and J lost 0 bases; unmatched junction nucleotides: 5. Germline CDR1 and CDR2: SGHVS and FQNEAQ. The CDR3 spells CASSFRDSISYEQYF. CDR3 sequence (DNA): TGTGCCAGCAGCTTCCGGGACAGCATCTCCTACGAGCAGTACTTC.

The rearrangement joins TRBV19 to TRBJ2-7, with 8 bases that match TRBD1. The V gene end was trimmed by 3 bases and the J gene end by 2 bases; junction bases not matched to a gene: 6. Looked up from germline, CDR1 is LNHDA and CDR2 is SQIVND (reference sequence). This CDR3 spans 15 amino acids. The DNA of the CDR3 is TGTGCCAGTAGTATTGGACAGGGAGGACCCTACGAGCAGTACTTC. Protein sequence: CASSIGQGGPYEQYF.

V is TRBV10-3 and J is TRBJ2-5, with TRBD1 identical over 7 bases. The CDR3 runs 14 residues. Germline V CDR1 and CDR2: ENHRY, SYGVKD. Unmatched junction bases numbered 5, after V lost 4 bases and J lost 3 bases. The CDR3: CAISGDSGEETQYF. The CDR3 nucleotides read TGTGCCATCAGTGGGGACAGCGGAGAAGAGACCCAGTACTTC.

This chain uses TRBV7-2 with TRBJ1-1, with 7 bases matching TRBD1. The CDR3 contains 13 residues. Germline CDR1 is SGHTA and CDR2 is FQGNSA. The J segment lost 8 bases and the V segment lost 6 bases, leaving 9 bases of the junction unmatched. Written as DNA, the CDR3 is TGTGCCAGCAGTGTCCAAGGGGGCTTGGAAGCTTTCTTT. Translated, it gives CASSVQGGLEAFF.

CDR3 region: CAWSVGLAGGDEQFF. CDR3 sequence (DNA): TGTGCCTGGAGTGTAGGCCTAGCGGGGGGGGATGAGCAGTTCTTC. The chain carries TRBV30 and TRBJ2-1; TRBD2 matches 12 bases. Germline CDR1 reads GTSNPN; CDR2 reads SVGIG (reference sequence). V was clipped by 0 bases and J by 8 bases; unmatched bases: 5. The CDR3 runs to 15 residues. Combining the CDR3 with reference TRBV30 and TRBJ2-1 gives the whole variable domain SQTIHQWPATLVQPVGSPLSLECTVEGTSNPNLYWYRQAAGRGLQLLFYSVGIGQISSEVPQNLSASRPQDRQFILSSKKLLLSDSGFYLCAWSVGLAGGDEQFFGPGTRLTVL.

The V and J genes are TRBV7-3 and TRBJ2-7; D is perhaps TRBD2 (7 bases). V was pared by 5 bases and J by 5 bases, with 16 bases between. The CDR3 consists of 14 residues. Germline CDR1 is SGHTA and CDR2 is FQGTGA. DNA of the CDR3: TGTGCCAGCAGCGCCCAGGGGAGGGGGGACGAGCAGTACTTC. It translates to CASSAQGRGDEQYF. The complete variable domain, with remaining parts taken from reference TRBV7-3 and TRBJ2-7, reads GAGVSQTPSNKVTEKGKYVELRCDPISGHTALYWYRQSLGQGPEFLIYFQGTGAADDSGLPNDRFFAVRPEGSVSTLKIQRTERGDSAVYLCASSAQGRGDEQYFGPGTRLTVT.